These 25 T cell receptor beta chains were sequenced from one sample in a study of blood T cells in healthy people across ages. Primed by a sample-barcoded 5' primer and a J-beta primer mix, a second PCR proceeded for 7 to 11 cycles. MiXCR, applied by TCRdb to the 5' RACE reads, yields one record per CDR3 protein. The sample contains hundreds of thousands of distinct CDR3 sequences, about 30% of which appear only once. Sequencing was done on a sample of blood. These receptors were collected from a woman of 80 years or more in good health.

This clonotype was detected ten times or more. This chain joins TRBV7-9 and TRBJ1-6, with D unclear. The germline V and J ends were trimmed by 1 base and 1 base, with 5 bases remaining between them. The germline CDR1 and CDR2 sequences are SEHNR and FQNEAQ (reference sequence). This CDR3 comprises 15 residues. In DNA form, the CDR3 reads TGTGCCAGCAGCTTAGGGAATTCCTATAATTCACCCCTCCACTTT. It specifies CASSLGNSYNSPLHF.

This clonotype was seen ten or more times. The chain recombines TRBV12-3 or TRBV12-4 with TRBJ2-5, with TRBD2 identical over 8 bases. Trimming cost V 3 bases and J 4 bases; bases outside gene matches: 7. This CDR3 has 15 residues. The CDR3 loop reads CASSFSGGAPETQYF. In DNA form, the CDR3 reads TGTGCCAGCAGTTTCTCCGGGGGGGCCCCAGAGACCCAGTACTTC.

This clonotype was detected only a few times. This may be a read error, as it is one base from a much larger clone. The rearrangement links TRBV6-2 or TRBV6-3 to TRBJ2-1, with TRBD2 identical over 8 bases. The J segment lost 7 bases and the V segment lost 6 bases, leaving 11 bases of the junction unmatched. This CDR3 contains 15 residues. The germline CDR1 and CDR2 sequences are MNHEY and SVGEGT. CDR3 loop: CASSKGLGFGNEQFF. The CDR3 coding sequence is TGTGCCAGCAGCAAGGGACTAGGGTTCGGGAATGAGCAGTTCTTC.

V gene TRBV7-3 combines with J gene TRBJ1-2, with D hard to call. The CDR3 has 13 amino acids. Trimming removed 5 bases from V and 4 bases from J, with 11 bases in between. Germline loops: CDR1 SGHTA, CDR2 FQGTGA. For the CDR3, the DNA is TGTGCCAGCAGCATCACCGGGAGCTATGGCTACACCTTC. Translating it yields CASSITGSYGYTF. The variable domain in full, with the rest retrieved from reference TRBV7-3 and TRBJ1-2, is GAGVSQTPSNKVTEKGKYVELRCDPISGHTALYWYRQSLGQGPEFLIYFQGTGAADDSGLPNDRFFAVRPEGSVSTLKIQRTERGDSAVYLCASSITGSYGYTFGSGTRLTVV.

In this sample, this clonotype turned up many times. The chain is built from TRBV11-2 and TRBJ2-7; D is undetermined. This CDR3 spans 14 amino acids. In germline, CDR1 is SGHAT, CDR2 FQNNGV. Trimming cost V 8 bases and J 5 bases, with 19 bases left between them. The CDR3 coding sequence is TGTGCCAGCCGAAAAGATATTGGAAGGGACGAGCAGTACTTC. This encodes CASRKDIGRDEQYF. The variable domain in full, completed from reference TRBV11-2 and TRBJ2-7, reads EAGVAQSPRYKIIEKRQSVAFWCNPISGHATLYWYQQILGQGPKLLIQFQNNGVVDDSQLPKDRFSAERLKGVDSTLKIQPAKLEDSAVYLCASRKDIGRDEQYFGPGTRLTVT.

This clonotype has a count of ten or more. V is TRBV6-5 and J is TRBJ1-1, with D possibly being TRBD1 (5 bases). The CDR3 extends over 15 amino acids. CDR1 and CDR2 (germline): MNHEY, SVGAGI. Trimming stripped 6 bases from V and 1 base from J, with 15 bases between. Written as DNA, the CDR3 is TGTGCCAGCAGCCTACTAGTCGGGGGGAACACTGAAGCTTTCTTT. Translation: CASSLLVGGNTEAFF.

This clonotype occurred many times. The V call is TRBV4-1, the J call TRBJ2-7, with 9 bases aligning to TRBD1. The ends lost 4 bases at V and 3 bases at J; junction bases unmatched: 4. CDR1 and CDR2 from the germline V gene are MGHRA and YSYEKL. This CDR3 comprises 14 residues. CDR3 loop: CASSPGQGGYEQYF. The DNA for the CDR3 is TGCGCCAGCAGCCCGGGACAGGGAGGCTACGAGCAGTACTTC.

The chain has TRBV5-1 and TRBJ2-5, with D tentatively TRBD1 (6 bases). Germline lookup yields CDR1 SGHRS and CDR2 YFSETQ. Trimming removed 3 bases at V and 4 bases at J, with 19 bases between. The CDR3 extends over 16 amino acids. The CDR3 sequence is CASSSGVWTEIETQYF. DNA for the CDR3: TGCGCCAGCAGCTCAGGCGTCTGGACAGAGATAGAGACCCAGTACTTC.

This clonotype was found a few times. J is TRBJ1-1 and V is TRBV12-3 or TRBV12-4, with 11 bases aligning to TRBD1. The length of the CDR3 is 13 residues. V shed 6 bases and J 7 bases; nucleotides not matched to a gene: 4. CDR3 region: CASRRTGGLEAFF. CDR3 in DNA: TGTGCCAGCAGGCGGACAGGGGGCCTTGAAGCTTTCTTT.

The genes are TRBV7-2 and TRBJ1-2, with D possibly being TRBD1 (6 bases). The length of the CDR3 is 13 residues. CDR1 is SGHTA, CDR2 FQGNSA, per germline. V lost 1 base to trimming and J lost 8 bases, with 11 bases between them. CDR3 amino acids: CASSLGGGEGYTF. CDR3 in DNA: TGTGCCAGCAGCTTAGGAGGGGGGGAAGGCTACACCTTC. Full variable domain (rest looked up from reference TRBV7-2 and TRBJ1-2): GAGVSQSPSNKVTEKGKDVELRCDPISGHTALYWYRQSLGQGLEFLIYFQGNSAPDKSGLPSDRFSAERTGGSVSTLTIQRTQQEDSAVYLCASSLGGGEGYTFGSGTRLTVV.

Points on this clonotype: Its ends do not fully match the called genes, so a read error is possible. V is TRBV12-3 or TRBV12-4 and J is TRBJ2-3; a weak D match, TRBD2 (5 bases). The CDR3 has 13 amino acids. The CDR3 is CASSRWGADAQYF. The DNA of the CDR3 is TGTGCCAGCAGTCGCTGGGGAGCAGATGCGCAATATTTT.

The rearrangement uses TRBV11-1 and TRBJ2-7; D gene unclear. This CDR3 is 13 amino acids long. The V gene lost 3 bases and the J gene lost 2 bases, with 8 bases spanning the gap. Germline CDR1 reads SGHAT; CDR2 reads FQDESV (reference sequence). The CDR3 loop is CASSFKVPYEQYF. The CDR3 region has the DNA TGTGCCAGCAGCTTTAAGGTCCCCTACGAGCAGTACTTC.

This sequence joins TRBV4-1 and TRBJ2-3; TRBD2 matches 9 bases. V was clipped by 0 bases and J by 4 bases; unmatched bases: 5. The CDR3 has 16 residues. Germline CDR1 MGHRA, CDR2 YSYEKL. CDR3 sequence reads: CASSQERGGLPDTQYF. The CDR3 DNA sequence: TGCGCCAGCAGCCAAGAGCGGGGGGGCCTCCCAGATACGCAGTATTTT.

This chain uses TRBV7-2 with TRBJ2-7; D is unresolved. V lost 5 bases to trimming and J lost 3 bases, with 17 bases between them. The CDR3 has 15 residues. The V gene's germline CDR1 is SGHTA and CDR2 FQGNSA. CDR3 coding DNA: TGTGCCAGCAGCCAGTTCCGGCAGCCGGACTACGAGCAGTACTTC. Its protein product is CASSQFRQPDYEQYF. Complete variable domain (other parts from reference TRBV7-2 and TRBJ2-7): GAGVSQSPSNKVTEKGKDVELRCDPISGHTALYWYRQSLGQGLEFLIYFQGNSAPDKSGLPSDRFSAERTGGSVSTLTIQRTQQEDSAVYLCASSQFRQPDYEQYFGPGTRLTVT.

On this clonotype itself: An end of the junction differs from the germline gene, which may be a read error. This rearrangement joins TRBV6-5 to TRBJ2-7; 9 positions match TRBD1. Germline V CDR1 and CDR2: MNHEY, SVGAGI. The CDR3 is 14 amino acids. CDR3 sequence (DNA): TGTGCCAGCAGGGACGGGACAGGGTCCTCCGAGCAGTACTTC. It encodes CASRDGTGSSEQYF.

At least ten counts were recorded for this clonotype. The chain joins TRBV4-1 to TRBJ2-1; TRBD2 is a possible D gene (6 bases). Trimming shortened V by 0 bases and J by 1 base, and 13 bases separated the two germline ends. Germline V gene data show CDR1 as MGHRA and CDR2 as YSYEKL. The length of the CDR3 is 17 residues. The CDR3 sequence is CASSQDYGTFSYNEQFF. DNA for the CDR3: TGCGCCAGCAGCCAAGATTACGGGACTTTTTCCTACAATGAGCAGTTCTTC.

The chain's CDR3 is CAWSSDRVNGYTF. The CDR3 DNA reads as TGTGCCTGGAGTTCGGACAGGGTGAATGGCTACACCTTC. The rearrangement uses TRBV30 and TRBJ1-2; 8 nucleotides line up with TRBD1. The trim removed 2 bases at V and 6 bases at J, leaving 5 bases unmatched. CDR3 length: 13 amino acids. Germline V gene data show CDR1 as GTSNPN and CDR2 as SVGIG (reference sequence).

The J gene is TRBJ2-4, the V gene TRBV20-1; D is ambiguous. The CDR3 covers 15 residues. Germline loops: CDR1 DFQATT, CDR2 SNEGSKA (reference sequence). Trimming took off 4 bases at V and 2 bases at J, with 15 bases between the two ends. CDR3 in DNA: TGCAGTGCTAAGGTAGCTGCCGTGACCAAAAACATTCAGTACTTC. This encodes CSAKVAAVTKNIQYF.

The chain joins TRBV12-3 or TRBV12-4 to TRBJ1-3; possibly TRBD1 for D (5 bases). The CDR3 runs 15 residues. The V and J ends lost 6 bases and 4 bases respectively, with 16 bases between them. CDR3 nucleotides: TGTGCCAGCAGGACCGGGGCCAGCGGAGGAAACACCATATATTTT. Translation gives CASRTGASGGNTIYF.

As for this clonotype: Being one base from a much bigger clone, this may be a read error. The chain links TRBV3-1 to TRBJ2-7, with 10 bases aligning to TRBD2. With V trimmed by 1 base and J by 7 bases, 7 bases remained unmatched. Germline V gives CDR1 LGHDT, CDR2 YNNKEL (reference sequence). CDR3 size: 15 residues. The CDR3 is CASSQASGGANEQYF. DNA for the CDR3: TGTGCCAGCAGCCAAGCAAGCGGGGGGGCCAATGAGCAGTACTTC.

This clonotype was detected ten times or more. V usage is TRBV12-3 or TRBV12-4 and J usage is TRBJ2-1; D may be TRBD1 (5 bases). V lost 5 bases and J 0 bases, leaving 14 bases between the germline ends. The length of the CDR3 is 16 residues. This chain's CDR3 is CASSRGGDSSYNEQFF. The CDR3 DNA reads TGTGCCAGCAGTAGGGGCGGCGACAGCTCCTACAATGAGCAGTTCTTC.

This rearrangement joins TRBV25-1 to TRBJ2-2; D gene unclear. V was clipped by 1 base and J by 7 bases, with 10 bases between them. Germline CDR1 reads MGHDK; CDR2 reads SYGVNS. This CDR3 has 14 residues. CDR3 residues: CASSELGSHGELFF. The CDR3 DNA sequence: TGTGCCAGCAGTGAATTAGGGTCCCACGGGGAGCTGTTTTTT.

This clonotype was seen a few times. A read error may be the cause here, since a much bigger clone is one base away. The CDR3 loop reads CASRYSTGVEQYF. The CDR3 DNA follows: TGTGCCAGCAGGTACTCGACAGGGGTCGAGCAGTACTTC. The chain is built from TRBV6-6 and TRBJ2-7, with 8 bases aligning to TRBD1. CDR1 and CDR2 (germline): MNHNY, SVGAGI (reference sequence). The length of the CDR3 is 13 residues.

The rearrangement links TRBV20-1 to TRBJ2-1; 11 nucleotides line up with TRBD2. Trimming at V came to 3 bases and at J to 4 bases, leaving 5 bases not matched to a gene. The germline V gene encodes CDR1 DFQATT and CDR2 SNEGSKA (reference sequence). The CDR3 is 15 amino acids. The CDR3 nucleotides read TGCAGTGCTAGTGTAGCGGGGGGGAGTTACAATGAGCAGTTCTTC. Its protein product is CSASVAGGSYNEQFF.

This clonotype was observed many times. V and J are TRBV9 and TRBJ2-1, with no clear D. CDR1 and CDR2 from the germline V gene are SGDLS and YYNGEE. The CDR3 has 15 amino acids. Trimming removed 3 bases at V and 1 base at J, with 11 bases between. DNA for the CDR3: TGTGCCAGCAGCGGACAACTCCAATCCTACAATGAGCAGTTCTTC. It yields the protein CASSGQLQSYNEQFF.